Given below is one TCR beta chain in context. The data derive from a study of blood T cells in healthy people across ages. Germline trimming cut 0 bases from V and 7 bases from J; bases unmatched to any gene: 9. Germline V gene sequence: CDR1 LGHNA, CDR2 YNFKEQ. This CDR3 region has 16 residues. The authors ran a second PCR of roughly 6 to 12 cycles using a sample-barcoded 5' primer and a J-beta primer mix. TCRdb fed the 5' RACE reads into MiXCR, producing one record per CDR3 protein. The sample lists 750,000 to 950,000 distinct CDR3 sequences; 53% were seen once. This TCR was recovered from a man older than 75 in good health. Sequenced sample: blood. The chain recombines TRBV4-2 with TRBJ1-2; 9 bases fit TRBD1. In nucleotides, the CDR3 is TGTGCCAGCAGCCAAGATCTAGACAGGGGGGCGGGTGGCTACACCTTC. It codes for CASSQDLDRGAGGYTF.